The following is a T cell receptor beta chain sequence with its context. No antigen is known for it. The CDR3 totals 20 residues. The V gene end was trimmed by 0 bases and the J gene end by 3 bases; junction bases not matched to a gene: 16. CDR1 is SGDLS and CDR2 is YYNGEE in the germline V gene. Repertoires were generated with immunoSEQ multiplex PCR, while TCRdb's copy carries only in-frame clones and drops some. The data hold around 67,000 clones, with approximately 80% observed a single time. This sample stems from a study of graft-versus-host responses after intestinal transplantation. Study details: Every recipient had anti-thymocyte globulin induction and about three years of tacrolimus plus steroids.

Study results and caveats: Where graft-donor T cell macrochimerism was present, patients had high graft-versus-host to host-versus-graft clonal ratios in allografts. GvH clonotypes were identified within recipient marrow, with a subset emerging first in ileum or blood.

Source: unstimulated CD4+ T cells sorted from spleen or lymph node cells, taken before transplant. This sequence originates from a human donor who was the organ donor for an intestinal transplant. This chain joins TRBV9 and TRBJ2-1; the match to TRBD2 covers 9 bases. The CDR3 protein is CASSVAFPLRAGGGYNEQFF. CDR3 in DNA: TGTGCCAGCAGCGTAGCTTTCCCCCTCCGAGCGGGGGGTGGCTACAATGAGCAGTTCTTC.